This T cell receptor beta chain originates from a study of beta chain features in type 1 diabetes. Study-wide results and limits: A closer apparent resemblance between naive, central memory and Treg TCRB repertoires was seen in patients than in healthy donors.

Expressed TCRB transcripts were sequenced because the isolated RNA had all been reverse transcribed beforehand. Sequencing was performed with immunoSEQ multiplex PCR; in TCRdb, only in-frame clones are kept and a portion is missing. The data contain under 550,000 clones, roughly an eighth of them seen just once; the ten biggest clones take up 0.04% to 0.05%. Staining for CD45RO/CCR7/CD25/CD127/CD95/CD27 allowed sorting of CD4+ naive, central memory, regulatory and stem cell-like memory cells. CDR1 is SEHNR and CDR2 is FQNEAQ in the germline V gene (reference sequence). V lost 2 bases and J lost 5; bases outside the gene matches: 3. This CDR3 spans 14 amino acids. A few counts support this clone. What it binds is unknown.

The rearrangement uses TRBV7-9 and TRBJ2-3, with 8 bases fitting TRBD2. The origin of this receptor is a woman between 18 and 30 years old in good health. Sequencing was carried out using naive CD4+ T cells from blood. Written as DNA, the CDR3 is TGTGCCAGCAGCTTAAGCGGGAGTGAAGATACGCAGTATTTT. As protein: CASSLSGSEDTQYF.